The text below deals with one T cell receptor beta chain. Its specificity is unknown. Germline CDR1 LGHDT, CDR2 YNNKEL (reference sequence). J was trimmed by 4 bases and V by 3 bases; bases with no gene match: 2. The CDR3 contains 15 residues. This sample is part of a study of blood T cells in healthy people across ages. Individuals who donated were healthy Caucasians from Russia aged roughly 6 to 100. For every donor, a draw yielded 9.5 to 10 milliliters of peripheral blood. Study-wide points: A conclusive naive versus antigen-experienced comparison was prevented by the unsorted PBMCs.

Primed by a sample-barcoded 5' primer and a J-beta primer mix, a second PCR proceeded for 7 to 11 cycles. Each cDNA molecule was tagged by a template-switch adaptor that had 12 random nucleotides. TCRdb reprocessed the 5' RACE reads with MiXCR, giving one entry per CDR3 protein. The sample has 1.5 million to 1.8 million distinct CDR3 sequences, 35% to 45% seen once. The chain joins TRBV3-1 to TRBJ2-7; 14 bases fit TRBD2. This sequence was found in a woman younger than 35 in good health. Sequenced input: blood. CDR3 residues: CASSHRTSGRYEQYF. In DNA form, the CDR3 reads TGTGCCAGCAGCCACCGGACTAGCGGGAGGTACGAGCAGTACTTC.